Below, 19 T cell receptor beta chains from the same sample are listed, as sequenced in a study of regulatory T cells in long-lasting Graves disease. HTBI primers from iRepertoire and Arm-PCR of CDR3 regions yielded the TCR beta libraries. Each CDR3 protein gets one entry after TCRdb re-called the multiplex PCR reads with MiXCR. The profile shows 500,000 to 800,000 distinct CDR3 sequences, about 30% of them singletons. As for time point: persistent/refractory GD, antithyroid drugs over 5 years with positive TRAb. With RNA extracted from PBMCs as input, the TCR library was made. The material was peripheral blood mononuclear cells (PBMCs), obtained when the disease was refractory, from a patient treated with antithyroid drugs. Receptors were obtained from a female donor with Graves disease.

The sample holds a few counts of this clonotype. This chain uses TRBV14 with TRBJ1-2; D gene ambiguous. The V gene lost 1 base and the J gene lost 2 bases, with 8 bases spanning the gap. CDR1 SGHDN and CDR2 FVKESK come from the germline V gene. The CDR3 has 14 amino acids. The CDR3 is CASSQVTSNYGYTF. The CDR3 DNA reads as TGTGCCAGCAGCCAAGTTACAAGCAACTATGGCTACACCTTC.

The chain's CDR3 is CASSFRDSTYEQYF. CDR3 nucleotides: TGTGCCAGCAGCTTTCGGGACAGTACCTACGAGCAGTACTTC. The V call is TRBV7-9, the J call TRBJ2-7; TRBD1 matches at 7 bases. This CDR3 has 14 residues. After removal of 3 bases from V and 2 bases from J, the junction contained 4 bases not matched to a gene. CDR1 and CDR2 (germline): SEHNR, FQNEAQ (reference sequence).

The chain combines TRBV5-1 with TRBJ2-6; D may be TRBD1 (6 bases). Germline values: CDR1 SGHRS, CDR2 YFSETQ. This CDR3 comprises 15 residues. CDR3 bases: TGCGTCAGGGCAGGGGAATCCTCTGGGGCCAACGTCCTGACTTTC. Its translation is CVRAGESSGANVLTF.

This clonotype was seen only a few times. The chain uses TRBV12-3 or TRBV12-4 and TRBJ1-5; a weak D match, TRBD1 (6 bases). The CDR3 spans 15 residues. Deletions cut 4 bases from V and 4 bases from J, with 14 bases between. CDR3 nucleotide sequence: TGTGCCAGCAGTTACTCGAGCAGGGGTAATCAGCCCCAGCATTTT. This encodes CASSYSSRGNQPQHF.

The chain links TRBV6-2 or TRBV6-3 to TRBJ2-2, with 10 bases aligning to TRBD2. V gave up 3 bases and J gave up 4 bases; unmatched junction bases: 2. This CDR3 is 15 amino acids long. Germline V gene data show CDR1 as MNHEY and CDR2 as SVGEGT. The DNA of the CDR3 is TGTGCCAGCAGTTATAGCGGGAGGAGCACCGGGGAGCTGTTTTTT. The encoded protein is CASSYSGRSTGELFF.

The CDR3 DNA reads as TGTGCCACGTGGGGGGGGGACACCGGGGAGCTGTTTTTT. Amino acids: CATWGGDTGELFF. The J gene is TRBJ2-2, the V gene TRBV6-1, with 7 positions matching TRBD2. This CDR3 is 13 amino acids long. V was pared by 10 bases and J by 3 bases, with 5 bases of the junction left unmatched. In germline, CDR1 is MNHNS, CDR2 SASEGT.

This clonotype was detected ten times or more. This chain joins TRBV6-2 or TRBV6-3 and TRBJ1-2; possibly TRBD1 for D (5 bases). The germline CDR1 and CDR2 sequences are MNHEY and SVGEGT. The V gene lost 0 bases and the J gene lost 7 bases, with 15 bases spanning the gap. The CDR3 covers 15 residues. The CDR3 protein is CASSYSRGGISGYTF. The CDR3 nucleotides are TGTGCCAGCAGTTACTCGCGGGGGGGAATAAGTGGCTACACCTTC.

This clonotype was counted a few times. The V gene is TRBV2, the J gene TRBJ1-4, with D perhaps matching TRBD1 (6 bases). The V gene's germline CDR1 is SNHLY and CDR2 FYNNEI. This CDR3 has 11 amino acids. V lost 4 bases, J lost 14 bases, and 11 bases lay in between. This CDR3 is CASSVTRGLFF. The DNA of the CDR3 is TGTGCCAGCAGTGTAACGAGGGGGCTGTTTTTT. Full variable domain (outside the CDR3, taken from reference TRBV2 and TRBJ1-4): EPEVTQTPSHQVTQMGQEVILRCVPISNHLYFYWYRQILGQKVEFLVSFYNNEISEKSEIFDDQFSVERPDGSNFTLKIRSTKLEDSAMYFCASSVTRGLFFGSGTQLSVL.

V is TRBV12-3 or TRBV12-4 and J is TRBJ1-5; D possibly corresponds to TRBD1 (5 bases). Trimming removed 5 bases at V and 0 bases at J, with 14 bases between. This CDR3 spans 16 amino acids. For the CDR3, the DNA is TGTGCCAGCAGTCTCGACAGCTACTATAGCAATCAGCCCCAGCATTTT. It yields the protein CASSLDSYYSNQPQHF.

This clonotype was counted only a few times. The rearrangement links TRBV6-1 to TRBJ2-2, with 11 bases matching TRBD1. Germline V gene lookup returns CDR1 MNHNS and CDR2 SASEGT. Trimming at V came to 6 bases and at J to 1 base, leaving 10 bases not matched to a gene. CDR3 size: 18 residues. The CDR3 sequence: CASRHADRGRRNTGELFF. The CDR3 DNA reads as TGTGCCAGCAGACACGCGGACAGGGGGCGGAGGAACACCGGGGAGCTGTTTTTT.

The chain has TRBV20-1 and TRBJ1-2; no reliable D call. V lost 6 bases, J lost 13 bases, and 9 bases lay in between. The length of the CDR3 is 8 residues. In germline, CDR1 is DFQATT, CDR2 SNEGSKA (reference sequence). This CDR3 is CSALPRTF. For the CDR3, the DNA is TGCAGTGCACTACCCCGCACCTTC.

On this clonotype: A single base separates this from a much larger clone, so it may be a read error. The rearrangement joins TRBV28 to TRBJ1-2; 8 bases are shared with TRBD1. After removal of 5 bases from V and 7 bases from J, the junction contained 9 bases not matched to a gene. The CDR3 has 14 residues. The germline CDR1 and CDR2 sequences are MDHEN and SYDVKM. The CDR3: CASSPPGGLGGYTF. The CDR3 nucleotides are TGTGCCAGCAGTCCCCCAGGGGGCTTGGGTGGCTACACCTTC.

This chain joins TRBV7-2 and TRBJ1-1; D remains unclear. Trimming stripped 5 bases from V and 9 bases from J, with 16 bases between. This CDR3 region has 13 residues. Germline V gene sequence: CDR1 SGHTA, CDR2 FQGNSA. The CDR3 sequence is CASSVQPRTQAFF. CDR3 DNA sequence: TGTGCCAGCAGCGTCCAGCCGCGAACACAAGCTTTCTTT.

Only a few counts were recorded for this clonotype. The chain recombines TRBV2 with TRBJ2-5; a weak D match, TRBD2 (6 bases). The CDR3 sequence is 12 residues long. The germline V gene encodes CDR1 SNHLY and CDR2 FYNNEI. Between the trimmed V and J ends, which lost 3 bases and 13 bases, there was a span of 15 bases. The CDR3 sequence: CASSDRPGTWYF. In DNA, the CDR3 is TGTGCCAGCAGTGACCGCCCGGGGACTTGGTACTTC.

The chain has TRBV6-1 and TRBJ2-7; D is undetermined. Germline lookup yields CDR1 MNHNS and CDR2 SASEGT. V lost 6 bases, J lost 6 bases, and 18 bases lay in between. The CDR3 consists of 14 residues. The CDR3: CASSKRPPPGEQYF. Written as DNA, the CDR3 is TGTGCCAGCAGCAAGCGTCCCCCCCCGGGCGAGCAGTACTTC.

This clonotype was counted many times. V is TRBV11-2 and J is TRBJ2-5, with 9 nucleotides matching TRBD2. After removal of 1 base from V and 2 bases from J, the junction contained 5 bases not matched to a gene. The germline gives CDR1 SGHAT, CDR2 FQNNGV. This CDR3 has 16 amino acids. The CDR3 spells CASSLGVAGDQETQYF. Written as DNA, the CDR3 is TGTGCCAGCAGCTTAGGAGTAGCGGGAGATCAAGAGACCCAGTACTTC.

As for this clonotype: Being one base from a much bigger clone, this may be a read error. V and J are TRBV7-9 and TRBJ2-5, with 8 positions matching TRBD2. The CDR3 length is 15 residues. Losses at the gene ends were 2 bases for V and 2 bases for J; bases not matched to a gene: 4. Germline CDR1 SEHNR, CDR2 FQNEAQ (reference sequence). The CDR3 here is CASSLTGLEQETQYF. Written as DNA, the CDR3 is TGTGCCAGCAGCTTAACGGGACTAGAGCAAGAGACCCAGTACTTC.

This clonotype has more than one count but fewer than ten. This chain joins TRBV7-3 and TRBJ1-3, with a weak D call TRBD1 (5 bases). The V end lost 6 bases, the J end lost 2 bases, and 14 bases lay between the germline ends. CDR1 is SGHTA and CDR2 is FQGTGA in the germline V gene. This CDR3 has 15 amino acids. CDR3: CASRMGLITGNTIYF. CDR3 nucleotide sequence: TGTGCCAGCAGGATGGGACTTATTACTGGAAACACCATATATTTT.

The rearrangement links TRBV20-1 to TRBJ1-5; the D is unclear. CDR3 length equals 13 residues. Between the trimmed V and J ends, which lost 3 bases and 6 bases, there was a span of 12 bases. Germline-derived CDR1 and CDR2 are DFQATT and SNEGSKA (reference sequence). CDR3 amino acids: CSASSTRGQPQHF. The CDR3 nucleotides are TGCAGTGCTAGTTCAACTCGCGGTCAGCCCCAGCATTTT.